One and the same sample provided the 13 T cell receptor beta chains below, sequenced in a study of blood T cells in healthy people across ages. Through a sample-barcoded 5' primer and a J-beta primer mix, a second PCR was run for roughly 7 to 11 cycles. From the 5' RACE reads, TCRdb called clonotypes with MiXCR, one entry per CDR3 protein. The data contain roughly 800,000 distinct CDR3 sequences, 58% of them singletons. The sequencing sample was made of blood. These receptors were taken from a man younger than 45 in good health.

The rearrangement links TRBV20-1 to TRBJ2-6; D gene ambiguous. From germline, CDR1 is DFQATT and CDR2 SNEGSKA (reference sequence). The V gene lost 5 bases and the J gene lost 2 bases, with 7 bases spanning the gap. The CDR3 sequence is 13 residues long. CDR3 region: CSAGLPGANVLTF. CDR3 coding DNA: TGCAGTGCTGGTTTACCTGGGGCCAACGTCCTGACTTTC.

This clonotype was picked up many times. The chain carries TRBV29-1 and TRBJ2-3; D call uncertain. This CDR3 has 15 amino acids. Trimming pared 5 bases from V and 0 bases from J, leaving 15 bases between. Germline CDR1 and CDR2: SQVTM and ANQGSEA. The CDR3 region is CSVSYGVSSTDTQYF. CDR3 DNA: TGCAGCGTTAGTTATGGGGTATCTAGCACAGATACGCAGTATTTT.

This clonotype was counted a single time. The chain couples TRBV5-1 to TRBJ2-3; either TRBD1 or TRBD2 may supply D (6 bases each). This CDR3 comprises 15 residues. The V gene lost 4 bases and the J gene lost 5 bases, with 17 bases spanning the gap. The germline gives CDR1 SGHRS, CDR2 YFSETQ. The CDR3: CASSTERGRRDTQYF. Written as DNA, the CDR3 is TGCGCCAGCAGCACCGAACGGGGGCGCAGAGATACGCAGTATTTT.

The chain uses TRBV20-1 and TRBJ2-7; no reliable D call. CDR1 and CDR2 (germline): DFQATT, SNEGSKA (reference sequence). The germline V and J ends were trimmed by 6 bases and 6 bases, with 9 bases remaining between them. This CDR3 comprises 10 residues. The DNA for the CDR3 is TGCAGTGCGGCGACACCCGAGCAGTACTTC. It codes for CSAATPEQYF.

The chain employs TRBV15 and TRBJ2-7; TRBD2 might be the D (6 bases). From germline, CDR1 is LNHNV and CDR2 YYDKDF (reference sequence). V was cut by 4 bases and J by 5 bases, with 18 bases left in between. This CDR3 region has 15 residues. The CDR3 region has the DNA TGTGCCACCAGCATGCTAACTAGCCGCCACGACGAGCAGTACTTC. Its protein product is CATSMLTSRHDEQYF.

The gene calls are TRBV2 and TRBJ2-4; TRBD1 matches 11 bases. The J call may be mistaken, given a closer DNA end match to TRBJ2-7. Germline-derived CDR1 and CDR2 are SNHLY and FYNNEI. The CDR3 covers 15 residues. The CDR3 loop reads CASLSWTGGGYEQYF. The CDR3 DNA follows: TGTGCCAGCCTTTCATGGACAGGGGGCGGCTACGAGCAGTACTTC.

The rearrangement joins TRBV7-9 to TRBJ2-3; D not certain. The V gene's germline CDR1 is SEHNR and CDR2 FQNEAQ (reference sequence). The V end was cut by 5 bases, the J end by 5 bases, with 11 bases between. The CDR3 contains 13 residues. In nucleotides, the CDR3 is TGTGCCAGCAGCCGGCTTTTGGGAGATACGCAGTATTTT. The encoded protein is CASSRLLGDTQYF.

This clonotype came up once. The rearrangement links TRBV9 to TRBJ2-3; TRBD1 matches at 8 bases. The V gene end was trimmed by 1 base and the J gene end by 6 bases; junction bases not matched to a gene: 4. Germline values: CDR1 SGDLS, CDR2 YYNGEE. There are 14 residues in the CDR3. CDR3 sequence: CASSVSGGKDTQYF. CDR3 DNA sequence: TGTGCCAGCAGCGTATCAGGGGGCAAGGATACGCAGTATTTT. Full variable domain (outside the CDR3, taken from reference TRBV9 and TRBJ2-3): DSGVTQTPKHLITATGQRVTLRCSPRSGDLSVYWYQQSLDQGLQFLIQYYNGEERAKGNILERFSAQQFPDLHSELNLSSLELGDSALYFCASSVSGGKDTQYFGPGTRLTVL.

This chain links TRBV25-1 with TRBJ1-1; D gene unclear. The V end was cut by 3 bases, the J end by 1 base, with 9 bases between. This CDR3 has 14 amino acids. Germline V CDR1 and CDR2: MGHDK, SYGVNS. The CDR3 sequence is CASSDRTENTEAFF. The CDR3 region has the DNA TGTGCCAGCAGTGACCGGACTGAGAACACTGAAGCTTTCTTT. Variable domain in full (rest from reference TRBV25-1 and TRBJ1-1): EADIYQTPRYLVIGTGKKITLECSQTMGHDKMYWYQQDPGMELHLIHYSYGVNSTEKGDLSSESTVSRIRTEHFPLTLESARPSHTSQYLCASSDRTENTEAFFGQGTRLTVV.

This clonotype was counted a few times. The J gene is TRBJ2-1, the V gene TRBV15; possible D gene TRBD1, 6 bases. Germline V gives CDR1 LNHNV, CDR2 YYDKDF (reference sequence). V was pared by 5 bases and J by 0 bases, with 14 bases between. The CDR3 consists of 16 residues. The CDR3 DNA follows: TGTGCCACCAGCGGGGGAAGGGGGTACTCCTACAATGAGCAGTTCTTC. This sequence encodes CATSGGRGYSYNEQFF.

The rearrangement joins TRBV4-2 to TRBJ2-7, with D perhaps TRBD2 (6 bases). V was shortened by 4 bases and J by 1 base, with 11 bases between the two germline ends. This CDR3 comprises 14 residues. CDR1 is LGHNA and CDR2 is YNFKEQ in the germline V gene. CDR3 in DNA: TGTGCCAGCAGCCCGGGGGTGAAATCCTACGAGCAGTACTTC. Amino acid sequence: CASSPGVKSYEQYF.

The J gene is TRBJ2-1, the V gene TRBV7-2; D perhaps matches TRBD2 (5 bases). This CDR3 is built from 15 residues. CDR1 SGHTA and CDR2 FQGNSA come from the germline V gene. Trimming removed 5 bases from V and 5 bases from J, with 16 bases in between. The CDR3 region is CASSTAVLQDNEQFF. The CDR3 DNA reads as TGTGCCAGCAGCACAGCGGTACTGCAAGACAATGAGCAGTTCTTC.

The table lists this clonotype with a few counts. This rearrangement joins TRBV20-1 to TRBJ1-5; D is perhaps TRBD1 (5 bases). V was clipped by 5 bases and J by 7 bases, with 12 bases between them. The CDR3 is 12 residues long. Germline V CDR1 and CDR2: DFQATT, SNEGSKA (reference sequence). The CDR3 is CSADSLSQPQHF. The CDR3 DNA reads TGCAGTGCTGACAGTCTATCGCAGCCCCAGCATTTT.